Sequencing of this T cell receptor beta chain was carried out in a study of monozygotic twins with inflammatory bowel disease (dated by TCRdb to 2018 to 2020). Broadly, across the study: The complete study included about 30 monozygotic twin pairs: 19 IBD-discordant Danish pairs and nine German pairs, of which four were IBD-concordant and five were IBD-discordant. The search for disease-associated traits relied mainly on comparing, within discordant pairs, IBD patients with their genetically identical healthy co-twins. Each individual had, on average, about 151 000 unique TCRalpha sequences and 181 000 unique TCRbeta sequences available for analysis.

The library came from 5' RACE. Each TCR library was prepared from around 3,400 ng of total RNA. For each sample, cDNA synthesis with SMARTScribe reverse transcriptase was split into eight separate reactions. During cDNA synthesis, template switching introduced unique molecular identifiers that contained a 6-nucleotide sample barcode. Amplification of TCRalpha and TCRbeta cDNA involved two nested PCRs of approximately 16 and 10 cycles, and each PCR was followed by bead purification. Before amplification, cDNA was treated with uracil DNA-glycosylase and purified using the QIAquick PCR purification kit. The second PCR added Illumina TruSeq-compatible adapters along with sample-specific barcodes. TapeStation and Qubit were used to check library quality and concentration, and 4 to 6.5 ng of each library went into the pool. Sequencing of the pooled libraries was done on an Illumina HiSeq2500 single-index Rapid Run using custom sequencing primers and 2 x 100 bp reads. The original methods were these. MiGEC version 1.2.6 was used for UMI-based consensus assembly, which corrected PCR and sequencing errors. MiXCR version 2.1.1 was used to carry out V(D)J alignment, clonotype assembly and CDR3 extraction. To normalise gene usage, clonotype sharing and MAIT/NKT TCR abundance, the analysis used the top 1000, 10 000 and 20 000 clonotypes per sample. After downsampling to 27 000 UMIs, diversity was calculated as the inverse Simpson index using the vegan R package. Paired Mann-Whitney U tests on discordant twin pairs were used, with Benjamini-Hochberg multiple-testing correction. The reads went through TCRdb reprocessing, and each CDR3 protein sequence gets one entry with no DNA. The V and J calls were determined by TCRdb, not by the authors. The sample has around 450,000 distinct CDR3 sequences on record. 2% to 3% of the sample is held by the ten biggest clonotypes.

The CDR3 runs 15 residues from the cysteine to the phenylalanine. The DNA sequence is not available. The germline V gene (reference sequence) specifies LGHDT as CDR1 and YNNKEL as CDR2. The paper as a whole reports these results and caveats: No difference in repertoire similarity was observed between concordant and discordant twins, possibly owing to limited statistical power. No single strong signal or clonotype linked to IBD turned up in the results, so the idea that one exists was not supported. Compared with healthy twins, IBD patients shared fewer clonotypes with other individuals, and the difference was most pronounced in patients with signs of disease activity. Measured by the inverse Simpson index, TCRbeta repertoire diversity was lower in IBD patients than in their healthy co-twins. Differing immunosuppressive treatments among patients may have added background noise and inter-individual variability to the repertoires. Different T cell subtypes could not be distinguished in the analysis.

About this clonotype: Which antigen it targets is not known.

A 2.5 ml peripheral blood sample was drawn into PAXgene tubes per donor and stored at -80°C. Without T cell sorting, total RNA was isolated from whole blood using the PAXgene blood miRNA kit on an automated QIAcube. Deep TCRalpha and TCRbeta repertoire profiling with unique molecular barcoding was performed on peripheral blood of monozygotic twin pairs concordant or discordant for inflammatory bowel disease. Smoking habits were recorded for all twin pairs, and individuals were classified as current, former or never smokers. Sequencing was done on a sample of blood. The chain couples TRBV3-1 to TRBJ2-7; TCRdb proposes TRBD1, but this gene call is untestable without DNA. The sequence was obtained from a human donor with ulcerative colitis or Crohn's disease, or a healthy co-twin of an affected twin (not recorded which). The CDR3 corresponds to CASSQGFLGAYEQYF.